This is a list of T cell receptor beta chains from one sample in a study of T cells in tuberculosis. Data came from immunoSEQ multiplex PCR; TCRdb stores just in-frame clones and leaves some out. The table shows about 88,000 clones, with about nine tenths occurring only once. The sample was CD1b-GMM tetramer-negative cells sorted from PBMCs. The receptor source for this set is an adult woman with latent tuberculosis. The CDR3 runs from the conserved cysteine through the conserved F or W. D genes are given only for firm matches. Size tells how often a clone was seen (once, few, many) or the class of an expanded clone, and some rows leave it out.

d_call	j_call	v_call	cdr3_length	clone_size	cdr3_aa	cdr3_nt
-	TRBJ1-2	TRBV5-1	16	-	CASSSPTGVPPLPYTF	TGCGCCAGCAGCTCCCCAACAGGTGTCCCCCCGTTGCCCTACACCTTC
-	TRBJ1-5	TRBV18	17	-	CASSHRDQGYGNQPQHF	TGTGCCAGCTCCCACCGAGATCAGGGGTATGGCAATCAGCCCCAGCATTTT
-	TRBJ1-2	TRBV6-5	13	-	CASRLRQAGGYTF	TGTGCCAGCAGACTCCGCCAGGCTGGGGGCTACACCTTC
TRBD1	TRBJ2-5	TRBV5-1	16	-	CASSFPPGQGGETQYF	TGCGCCAGCAGCTTTCCCCCCGGACAGGGGGGTGAGACCCAGTACTTC
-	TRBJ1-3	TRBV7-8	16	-	CASSQTDRTSGNTIYF	TGTGCCAGCAGCCAGACGGACAGAACCTCTGGAAACACCATATATTTT
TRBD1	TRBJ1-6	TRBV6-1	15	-	CASSATGGGNSPLHF	TGTGCCAGCAGTGCGACAGGGGGCGGGAATTCACCCCTCCACTTT
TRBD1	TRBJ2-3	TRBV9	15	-	CASSSRTGSTDTQYF	TGTGCCAGCAGCTCTCGGACAGGGAGCACAGATACGCAGTATTTT
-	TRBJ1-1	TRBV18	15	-	CASSPRGRLNTEAFF	TGTGCCAGCTCACCACGGGGCCGACTGAACACTGAAGCTTTCTTT
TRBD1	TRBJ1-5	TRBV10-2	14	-	CASSSGGNHQPQHF	TGCGCCAGCAGCTCAGGGGGGAACCATCAGCCCCAGCATTTT
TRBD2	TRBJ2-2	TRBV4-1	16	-	CASSQFSGGAAGELFF	TGCGCCAGCAGCCAGTTTAGCGGGGGGGCGGCCGGGGAGCTGTTTTTT
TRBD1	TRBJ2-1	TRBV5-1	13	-	CASSRTGIHEQFF	TGCGCCAGCAGCCGGACAGGGATCCATGAGCAGTTCTTC
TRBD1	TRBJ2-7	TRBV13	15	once	CASSSPGQEGNEQYF	TGTGCCAGCAGCTCACCGGGACAGGAGGGTAACGAGCAGTACTTC
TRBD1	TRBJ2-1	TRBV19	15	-	CASTTGTGVGGEQFF	TGTGCCAGTACGACCGGGACAGGGGTAGGTGGGGAGCAGTTCTTC
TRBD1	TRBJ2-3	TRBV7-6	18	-	CASSFDLSGQGSTDTQYF	TGTGCCAGCAGCTTCGACCTCTCCGGACAGGGGAGCACAGATACGCAGTATTTT
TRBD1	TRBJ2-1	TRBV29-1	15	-	CSVEERGTGYDEQFF	TGCAGCGTTGAAGAGAGGGGGACAGGGTATGATGAGCAGTTCTTC
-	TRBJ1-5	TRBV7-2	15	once	CASSPDSSSNQPQHF	TGTGCCAGCAGCCCTGACAGTAGTAGCAATCAGCCCCAGCATTTT
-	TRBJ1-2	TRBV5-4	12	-	CASSSSGYGYTF	TGTGCCAGCAGCTCTAGTGGCTATGGCTACACCTTC
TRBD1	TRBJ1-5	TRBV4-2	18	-	CASSQYPGGQGAKQPQHF	TGTGCCAGCAGCCAGTACCCCGGGGGGCAGGGGGCAAAACAGCCCCAGCATTTT
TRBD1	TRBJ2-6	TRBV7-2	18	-	CASSSFRGLGSGANVLTF	TGTGCCAGCAGCTCCTTCAGGGGGCTGGGGTCTGGGGCCAACGTCCTGACTTTC
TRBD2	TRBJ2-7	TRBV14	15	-	CASSQAGPRGVEQYF	TGTGCCAGCAGCCAAGCGGGGCCACGGGGGGTCGAGCAGTACTTC
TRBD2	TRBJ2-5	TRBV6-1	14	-	CASSGGLVQETQYF	TGTGCCAGCAGTGGAGGACTAGTTCAAGAGACCCAGTACTTC
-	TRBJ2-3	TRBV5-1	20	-	CASSVPSTSGQQHRTDTQYF	TGCGCCAGCAGCGTACCTTCAACCTCCGGACAGCAGCACCGCACAGATACGCAGTATTTT
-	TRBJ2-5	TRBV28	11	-	CASSSIGTQYF	TGTGCCAGCAGCTCTATTGGGACCCAGTACTTC
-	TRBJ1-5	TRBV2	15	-	CASREEAYSNQPQHF	TGTGCCAGCCGGGAGGAGGCGTATAGCAATCAGCCCCAGCATTTT
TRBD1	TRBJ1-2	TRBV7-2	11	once	CASSLQGADTF	TGTGCCAGCAGTTTACAGGGGGCTGACACCTTC
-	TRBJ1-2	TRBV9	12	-	CASSDGTLGYTF	TGTGCCAGCAGCGACGGGACATTAGGCTACACCTTC
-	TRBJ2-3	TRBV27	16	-	CASSPARTLITDTQYF	TGTGCCAGCAGTCCGGCCAGGACTTTAATCACAGATACGCAGTATTTT
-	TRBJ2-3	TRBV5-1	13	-	CASSLTGTDTQYF	TGCGCCAGCAGCTTGACAGGAACAGATACGCAGTATTTT
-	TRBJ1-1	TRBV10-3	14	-	CAISESLGSTEAFF	TGTGCCATCAGTGAGTCGTTGGGGAGCACTGAAGCTTTCTTT
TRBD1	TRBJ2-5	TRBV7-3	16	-	CASSSLGRGSQETQYF	TGTGCCAGCAGCTCCCTCGGCAGGGGGTCCCAAGAGACCCAGTACTTC
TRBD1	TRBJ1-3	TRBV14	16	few	CASSQRAGGFGNTIYF	TGTGCCAGCAGCCAGAGAGCAGGGGGATTCGGAAACACCATATATTTT
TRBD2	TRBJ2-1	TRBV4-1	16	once	CASSHPSGGAKYEQFF	TGCGCCAGCAGCCACCCTAGCGGGGGGGCTAAGTATGAGCAGTTCTTC
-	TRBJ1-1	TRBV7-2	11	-	CASSWRTEAFF	TGTGCCAGCAGCTGGAGGACTGAAGCTTTCTTT
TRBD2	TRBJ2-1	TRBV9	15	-	CASSPTSGGYNEQFF	TGTGCCAGCAGCCCCACTAGCGGGGGTTACAATGAGCAGTTCTTC
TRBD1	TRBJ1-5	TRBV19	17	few	CASSIETGARGNQPQHF	TGTGCCAGTAGTATCGAGACAGGGGCCCGGGGCAATCAGCCCCAGCATTTT
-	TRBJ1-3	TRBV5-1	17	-	CASSLGQSPISGNTIYF	TGCGCCAGCAGCTTGGGGCAGTCCCCGATCTCTGGAAACACCATATATTTT
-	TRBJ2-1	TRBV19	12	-	CASSIVASEQFF	TGTGCCAGTAGTATAGTTGCGAGTGAGCAGTTCTTC
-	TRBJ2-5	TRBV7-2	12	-	CASSPSGETQYF	TGTGCCAGCAGCCCCTCGGGAGAGACCCAGTACTTC
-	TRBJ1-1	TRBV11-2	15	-	CASSPRGSMNTEAFF	TGTGCCAGCAGCCCCCGGGGGTCCATGAACACTGAAGCTTTCTTT
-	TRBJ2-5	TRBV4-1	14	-	CASSQDLAQETQYF	TGCGCCAGCAGCCAAGACCTAGCTCAAGAGACCCAGTACTTC
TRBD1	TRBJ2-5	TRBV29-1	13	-	CSVATGVKETQYF	TGCAGCGTAGCCACAGGGGTAAAAGAGACCCAGTACTTC
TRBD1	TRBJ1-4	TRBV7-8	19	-	CASSLGGLRGPGHNEKLFF	TGTGCCAGCAGCTTAGGTGGGCTAAGGGGGCCGGGACATAATGAAAAACTGTTTTTT
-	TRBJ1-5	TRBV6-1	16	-	CASSENQRGGNQPQHF	TGTGCCAGCAGTGAAAATCAGCGGGGGGGCAATCAGCCCCAGCATTTT
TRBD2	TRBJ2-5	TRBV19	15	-	CASSMVSGGQRTQYF	TGTGCCAGTAGTATGGTTAGCGGGGGGCAGCGGACCCAGTACTTC
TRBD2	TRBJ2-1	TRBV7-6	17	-	CASSSTSGGLSYNEQFF	TGTGCCAGCAGCTCCACTAGCGGGGGCCTCTCATACAATGAGCAGTTCTTC
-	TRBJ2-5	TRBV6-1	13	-	CASRDNNIETQYF	TGTGCCAGCCGGGACAACAACATAGAGACCCAGTACTTC
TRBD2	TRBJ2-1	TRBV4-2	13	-	CASSLTSGAEQFF	TGTGCCAGCAGCCTCACTAGCGGGGCTGAGCAGTTCTTC
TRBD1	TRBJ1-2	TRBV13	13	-	CASSLTGRHGYTF	TGTGCCAGCAGCTTGACAGGGCGGCATGGCTACACCTTC
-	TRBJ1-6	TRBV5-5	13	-	CASSLVRNSPLHF	TGTGCCAGCAGCTTGGTTAGAAATTCACCCCTCCACTTT
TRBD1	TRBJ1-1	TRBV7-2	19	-	CASSLKASGTGALYTEAFF	TGTGCCAGCAGCTTAAAGGCGTCCGGGACAGGGGCCCTTTACACTGAAGCTTTCTTT
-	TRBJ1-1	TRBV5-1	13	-	CASSPPQGPKAFF	TGCGCCAGCAGCCCCCCTCAGGGCCCCAAAGCTTTCTTT
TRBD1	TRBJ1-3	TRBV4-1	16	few	CASSPRTGGSGNTIYF	TGCGCCAGCAGCCCCCGGACAGGGGGGTCTGGAAACACCATATATTTT
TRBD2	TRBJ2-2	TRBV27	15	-	CASRTGTSVTGELFF	TGTGCCAGCAGAACCGGGACTAGCGTCACCGGGGAGCTGTTTTTT
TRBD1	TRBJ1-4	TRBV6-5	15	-	CASSFGQGVGEKLFF	TGTGCCAGCAGTTTTGGACAGGGAGTAGGTGAAAAACTGTTTTTT
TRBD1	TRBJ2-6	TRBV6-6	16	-	CASSLDRGAGANVLTF	TGTGCCAGCAGTTTGGACAGGGGGGCTGGGGCCAACGTCCTGACTTTC
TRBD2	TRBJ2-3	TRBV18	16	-	CASSPTSGGATDTQYF	TGTGCCAGCTCACCGACTAGCGGGGGGGCCACGGATACGCAGTATTTT
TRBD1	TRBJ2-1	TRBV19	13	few	CASSKNRGREQFF	TGTGCCAGTAGTAAAAACAGGGGGCGCGAGCAGTTCTTC
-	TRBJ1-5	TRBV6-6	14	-	CASSYSRLAQPQHF	TGTGCCAGCAGTTACTCGAGGTTGGCTCAGCCCCAGCATTTT
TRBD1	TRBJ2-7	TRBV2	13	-	CASSGDRGSEQYF	TGTGCCAGCAGTGGGGACAGGGGAAGCGAGCAGTACTTC